This passage covers 24 T cell receptor beta chains from one sample sequenced in a study of T-cell memory formation after mild COVID-19 (dated by TCRdb to the early 2020s). The library was generated by 5' RACE. The reads were generated on an Illumina NovaSeq 6000. Using fastp trimming at Q25 and MiXCR clonotype assembly, TCRdb reanalyzed the public sequencing data and kept in-frame beta chains. All rows with the same CDR3 protein become a single entry with the most common DNA and genes. The sample table contains under 450,000 distinct CDR3 sequences; only one count was recorded for around 22% of them. About an eighth of the sample is in the top ten clones. Specimen: PBMCs or a T cell subset sorted from them (not recorded which). These receptors were obtained from an adult woman who had mild COVID-19 (a few samples of this study predate the infection). The sample titles of this study are shuffled in the database, so cell type and time point are left out; the donor was told from shared clones.

This sequence joins TRBV14 and TRBJ1-2; D is perhaps TRBD1 (5 bases). V dropped 4 bases and J dropped 7 bases, with 16 bases sitting between them. The CDR3 is made up of 14 amino acids. The germline gives CDR1 SGHDN, CDR2 FVKESK. This CDR3 is CASSPGGAGSGYTF. In DNA form, the CDR3 reads TGTGCCAGCAGCCCTGGGGGTGCCGGGTCTGGCTACACCTTC. Variable domain in full (rest from reference TRBV14 and TRBJ1-2): EAGVTQFPSHSVIEKGQTVTLRCDPISGHDNLYWYRRVMGKEIKFLLHFVKESKQDESGMPNNRFLAERTGGTYSTLKVQPAELEDSGVYFCASSPGGAGSGYTFGSGTRLTVV.

This clonotype has ten or more counts. The gene calls are TRBV7-9 and TRBJ2-1; 9 bases match TRBD1. There are 15 residues in the CDR3. Germline V gives CDR1 SEHNR, CDR2 FQNEAQ (reference sequence). The ends lost 4 bases at V and 6 bases at J; junction bases unmatched: 7. Here the CDR3 reads CASSWDRVGFNEQFF. As DNA, the CDR3 is TGTGCCAGCAGCTGGGACAGGGTCGGATTCAATGAGCAGTTCTTC.

The J gene is TRBJ2-7, the V gene TRBV7-3; the match to TRBD1 covers 9 bases. This CDR3 has 15 residues. Germline CDR1 reads SGHTA; CDR2 reads FQGTGA. Germline trimming cut 5 bases from V and 0 bases from J; bases unmatched to any gene: 5. This chain's CDR3 is CASSPQGASSYEQYF. In DNA, the CDR3 is TGTGCCAGCAGCCCACAGGGGGCTAGCTCCTACGAGCAGTACTTC.

The chain is built from TRBV5-1 and TRBJ1-3, with D possibly being TRBD1 (5 bases). The CDR3 totals 18 residues. Trimming pared 5 bases from V and 10 bases from J, leaving 31 bases between. The germline CDR1 and CDR2 sequences are SGHRS and YFSETQ. CDR3 residues: CASSGDREGRPLSGTIYF. CDR3 DNA sequence: TGCGCCAGCAGTGGAGATCGAGAGGGGCGGCCTCTGTCGGGGACCATATATTTT.

This clonotype was seen only a few times. The V gene is TRBV6-5, the J gene TRBJ2-7; 8 bases are shared with TRBD1. Germline-derived CDR1 and CDR2 are MNHEY and SVGAGI. The V gene end was trimmed by 6 bases and the J gene end by 0 bases; junction bases not matched to a gene: 7. There are 15 residues in the CDR3. The CDR3 spells CASRPRTGTSYEQYF. The CDR3 nucleotides are TGTGCCAGCAGACCCAGGACAGGGACCTCCTACGAGCAGTACTTC.

CDR3 loop: CASSAFRGFPQGELFF. The CDR3 DNA reads TGTGCCAGCAGCGCCTTTAGAGGGTTTCCCCAGGGGGAGCTGTTTTTT. The J gene is TRBJ2-2, the V gene TRBV6-6, with TRBD2 as a possible D gene (5 bases). The germline V and J ends were trimmed by 6 bases and 8 bases, with 22 bases remaining between them. The length of the CDR3 is 16 residues. Per the germline V gene, CDR1 is MNHNY and CDR2 is SVGAGI (reference sequence).

This clonotype has only a few counts. This sequence joins TRBV18 and TRBJ2-5; no clear D gene. The CDR3 runs 13 residues. V lost 6 bases and J 5 bases, leaving 13 bases between the germline ends. Germline assignment: CDR1 KGHSH and CDR2 LQKENI. The CDR3 loop reads CASSPTAAETQYF. CDR3 coding DNA: TGTGCCAGCTCTCCCACAGCCGCGGAGACCCAGTACTTC.

The gene calls are TRBV10-3 and TRBJ2-7; D is uncertain. Trimming pared 7 bases from V and 0 bases from J, leaving 7 bases between. Germline V gene sequence: CDR1 ENHRY, CDR2 SYGVKD. The CDR3 length is 12 residues. The CDR3 sequence is CAIKDGSYEQYF. The CDR3 nucleotides are TGTGCCATCAAGGACGGCTCCTACGAGCAGTACTTC.

This clonotype was picked up a small number of times. This rearrangement joins TRBV12-3 or TRBV12-4 to TRBJ1-1, with D perhaps TRBD1 (5 bases). Trimming pared 8 bases from V and 0 bases from J, leaving 13 bases between. This CDR3 contains 14 residues. This CDR3 reads CASARQFMNTEAFF. The DNA for the CDR3 is TGTGCCAGCGCCCGACAGTTCATGAACACTGAAGCTTTCTTT.

This clonotype was recorded a few times. The chain couples TRBV2 to TRBJ2-1; no clear D. The germline V gene encodes CDR1 SNHLY and CDR2 FYNNEI. With 3 bases removed from V and 4 bases from J, the gap between germline ends came to 7 bases. The CDR3 loop spans 13 amino acids. CDR3 DNA sequence: TGTGCCAGCAGTGAGCAGAGGTACAATGAGCAGTTCTTC. The encoded protein is CASSEQRYNEQFF.

The rearrangement links TRBV7-9 to TRBJ1-1; D gene ambiguous. V shed 4 bases and J shed 0 bases, with 9 bases lying between them. This CDR3 has 14 amino acids. CDR1 is SEHNR, CDR2 FQNEAQ, per germline (reference sequence). This CDR3 reads CASSYWGMNTEAFF. The CDR3 DNA is TGTGCCAGCAGCTACTGGGGTATGAACACTGAAGCTTTCTTT.

This chain connects TRBV29-1 to TRBJ2-7, with 7 bases identical to TRBD1. CDR1 is SQVTM and CDR2 is ANQGSEA in the germline V gene. The CDR3 totals 12 residues. The V gene end was trimmed by 4 bases and the J gene end by 7 bases; junction bases not matched to a gene: 7. Here the CDR3 reads CSVANRGKEQYF. CDR3 nucleotide sequence: TGCAGCGTTGCAAACAGGGGTAAAGAGCAGTACTTC.

This chain joins TRBV4-2 and TRBJ2-3; TRBD2 aligns across 11 bases. Germline values: CDR1 LGHNA, CDR2 YNFKEQ. J lost 4 bases, V lost 0 bases, and 6 bases had no gene match. This CDR3 spans 17 amino acids. CDR3 sequence: CASSQDLAGGSADTQYF. CDR3 in DNA: TGTGCCAGCAGCCAAGATTTAGCGGGAGGGAGTGCAGATACGCAGTATTTT.

This clonotype was seen only a few times. The chain employs TRBV7-9 and TRBJ2-5; D is tentatively TRBD1 or TRBD2 (5 bases each). The germline gives CDR1 SEHNR, CDR2 FQNEAQ (reference sequence). Trimming took off 5 bases at V and 5 bases at J, with 15 bases between the two ends. The CDR3 loop spans 14 amino acids. For the CDR3, the DNA is TGTGCCAGCAGCAGCCGGGACCTTCGCGAGACCCAGTACTTC. The encoded protein is CASSSRDLRETQYF.

This clonotype was found a few times. The genes are TRBV12-3 or TRBV12-4 and TRBJ1-1, with 9 bases lining up with TRBD1. The CDR3 totals 14 residues. The ends lost 5 bases at V and 5 bases at J; junction bases unmatched: 6. The CDR3 region has the DNA TGTGCCAGCAGTCAAACGGACAGGGGTACTGAAGCTTTCTTT. Its translation is CASSQTDRGTEAFF.

This sequence joins TRBV5-1 and TRBJ2-2; 7 nucleotides match TRBD1. Trimming at V came to 6 bases and at J to 2 bases, leaving 10 bases not matched to a gene. In germline, CDR1 is SGHRS, CDR2 YFSETQ. This CDR3 has 16 amino acids. The CDR3 nucleotides are TGCGCCAGCACGGGTACGGGGACAGCAAACACCGGGGAGCTGTTTTTT. Translating it yields CASTGTGTANTGELFF.

V is TRBV14 and J is TRBJ1-6, with D uncertain. Germline V gene data show CDR1 as SGHDN and CDR2 as FVKESK. The CDR3 contains 13 residues. V lost 4 bases to trimming and J lost 10 bases, with 11 bases between them. The DNA of the CDR3 is TGTGCCAGCAGCCCGTTGACAAGATCACCCCTCCACTTT. Protein product: CASSPLTRSPLHF. The complete variable domain, with remaining parts taken from reference TRBV14 and TRBJ1-6, reads EAGVTQFPSHSVIEKGQTVTLRCDPISGHDNLYWYRRVMGKEIKFLLHFVKESKQDESGMPNNRFLAERTGGTYSTLKVQPAELEDSGVYFCASSPLTRSPLHFGNGTRLTVT.

On this clonotype itself: One end of the junction does not line up with germline, which may come from a read error. V usage is TRBV7-9 and J usage is TRBJ1-2; 7 bases line up with TRBD1. Germline V gives CDR1 SEHNR, CDR2 FQNEAQ (reference sequence). This CDR3 contains 11 residues. The CDR3 DNA is TGTGCCAGCAGCTTAAGGGGGACAGCGGACTTC. Its protein product is CASSLRGTADF.

This chain links TRBV4-1 with TRBJ1-2; a weak D match, TRBD1 (5 bases). The germline V gene encodes CDR1 MGHRA and CDR2 YSYEKL. V lost 4 bases and J 4 bases, leaving 13 bases between the germline ends. The CDR3 spans 14 residues. This CDR3 reads CASSRPGSLYGYTF. The CDR3 DNA reads as TGCGCCAGCAGCCGGCCAGGGAGTCTCTATGGCTACACCTTC.

This rearrangement joins TRBV6-1 to TRBJ2-7; D is unclear. The CDR3 runs to 13 residues. Germline-derived CDR1 and CDR2 are MNHNS and SASEGT. Trimming left V 1 base short and J 3 bases short, with 7 bases between. In nucleotides, the CDR3 is TGTGCCAGCAGTGAAGGGGCCGACTACGAGCAGTACTTC. Its protein product is CASSEGADYEQYF.

The rearrangement uses TRBV5-5 and TRBJ2-7; possibly TRBD1 for D (5 bases). V was trimmed by 0 bases and J by 0 bases, leaving 7 bases between them. The CDR3 is 14 amino acids. Germline assignment: CDR1 SGHKS and CDR2 YYEKEE (reference sequence). Written as DNA, the CDR3 is TGTGCCAGCAGCTTGGTCCAGGGCTCCTACGAGCAGTACTTC. Translation: CASSLVQGSYEQYF.

CDR3 loop: CASSPDRLSTEAFF. DNA for the CDR3: TGTGCCAGCAGCCCGGACAGGTTATCAACTGAAGCTTTCTTT. The rearrangement uses TRBV14 and TRBJ1-1; 7 bases map to TRBD1. This CDR3 region has 14 residues. V shed 4 bases and J 5 bases; nucleotides not matched to a gene: 7. Germline V lookup: CDR1 SGHDN, CDR2 FVKESK.

This clonotype was recorded many times. V usage is TRBV7-2 and J usage is TRBJ2-5; 9 nucleotides align to TRBD2. Per the germline V gene, CDR1 is SGHTA and CDR2 is FQGNSA. This CDR3 is 14 amino acids long. V dropped 5 bases and J dropped 4; count of bases not matched to a gene: 5. CDR3 bases: TGTGCCAGCAGCCTAGGGACTAGCAGAGAGACCCAGTACTTC. Its protein is CASSLGTSRETQYF.

The chain employs TRBV21-1 and TRBJ1-3. TRBV21-1 is tagged as a pseudogene. The CDR3 runs to 14 residues. CDR3: CASFHRGSGNTIYF. The CDR3, as DNA: TGTGCCAGCTTTCACAGGGGCTCTGGAAACACCATATATTTT.